The 6 T cell receptor beta chains below all came from one sample that was sequenced in a study of shared clonotypes between healthy human individuals. The assay was immunoSEQ multiplex PCR, and TCRdb's table has in-frame clones only and misses some. Of 400,000 to 600,000 clones listed, roughly 85% were seen once; the top ten hold 9.5% to 15%. Material for sequencing was PBMCs. These TCRs come from a woman in her forties in good health. Some clones in this sample may be carry-over from other donors' samples.

J is TRBJ2-1 and V is TRBV12-5; no definite D call. Per the germline V gene, CDR1 is LGHNT and CDR2 is FRNRAP. V lost 3 bases to trimming and J lost 7 bases, with 7 bases between them. The CDR3 consists of 12 residues. In DNA form, the CDR3 reads TGTGCTAGTGGTTTTGCCCTTAATGAGCAGTTCTTC. Its translation: CASGFALNEQFF.

The chain joins TRBV7-8 to TRBJ1-3; tentatively, D is TRBD1 (6 bases). Looked up from germline, CDR1 is SGHVS and CDR2 is FQNEAQ. Trimming took off 3 bases at V and 2 bases at J, with 11 bases between the two ends. The CDR3 contains 15 residues. CDR3 residues: CASSFSGAAGNTIYF. For the CDR3, the DNA is TGTGCCAGCAGCTTCTCAGGGGCCGCTGGAAACACCATATATTTT.

The V gene is TRBV30, the J gene TRBJ1-2; D gene uncertain. In germline, CDR1 is GTSNPN, CDR2 SVGIG (reference sequence). The CDR3 is 10 amino acids. Trimming took off 1 base at V and 3 bases at J, with 0 bases between the two ends. The DNA for the CDR3 is TGTGCCTGGAGTGACTATGGCTACACCTTC. It translates to CAWSDYGYTF.

This clone has a handful of counts. The chain joins TRBV30 to TRBJ1-6; D is unresolved. This CDR3 has 13 residues. The germline V gene encodes CDR1 GTSNPN and CDR2 SVGIG (reference sequence). V was pared by 0 bases and J by 8 bases, with 8 bases between. CDR3 sequence (DNA): TGTGCCTGGAGTGTAAGTGAGGATTCACCCCTCCACTTT. Protein: CAWSVSEDSPLHF.

The rearrangement uses TRBV5-1 and TRBJ2-5; 9 nucleotides line up with TRBD1. CDR1 SGHRS and CDR2 YFSETQ come from the germline V gene. The junction had 3 bases not matched to a gene; V was cut back by 3 bases and J by 6 bases. The CDR3 spans 13 residues. The CDR3 protein is CASSSGTGQTQYF. The DNA for the CDR3 is TGCGCCAGCAGCTCCGGGACAGGGCAGACCCAGTACTTC.

The chain carries TRBV28 and TRBJ1-1, with 8 bases fitting TRBD1. J was trimmed by 4 bases and V by 6 bases; bases with no gene match: 10. The CDR3 length is 15 residues. Per the germline V gene, CDR1 is MDHEN and CDR2 is SYDVKM. The CDR3 loop reads CASRQGVWVGTEAFF. CDR3 in DNA: TGTGCCAGCAGACAGGGGGTATGGGTGGGCACTGAAGCTTTCTTT.